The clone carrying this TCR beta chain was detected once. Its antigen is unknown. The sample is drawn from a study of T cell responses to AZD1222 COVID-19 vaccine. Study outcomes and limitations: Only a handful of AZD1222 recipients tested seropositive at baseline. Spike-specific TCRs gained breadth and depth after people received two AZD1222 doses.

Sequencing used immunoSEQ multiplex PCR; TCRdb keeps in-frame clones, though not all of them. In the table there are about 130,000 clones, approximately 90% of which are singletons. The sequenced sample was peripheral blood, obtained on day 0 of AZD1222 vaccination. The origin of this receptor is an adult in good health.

In nucleotides, the CDR3 is TGTGCCAGCAGCCCTCGCGGCTTCACTGAAGCTTTCTTT. Its translation: CASSPRGFTEAFF. J is TRBJ1-1 and V is TRBV13; D gene uncertain. Trimming took off 5 bases at V and 4 bases at J, with 11 bases between the two ends. This CDR3 comprises 13 residues. Germline values: CDR1 PRHDT, CDR2 FYEKMQ (reference sequence).